This TCR beta chain was captured by sequencing in a study of technical replicates of blood from a few donors. Here immunoSEQ multiplex PCR was the method, and the copy in TCRdb shows in-frame clones only, minus some. The data show over 70,000 clones, around 96% seen once. V was pared by 6 bases and J by 3 bases, with 18 bases between. This CDR3 is 15 amino acids long. In germline, CDR1 is KGHSH, CDR2 LQKENI. J is TRBJ2-7 and V is TRBV18; D unclear. The receptor was isolated from a human donor in good health. Sequenced: T cells isolated from PBMCs. Written as DNA, the CDR3 is TGTGCCAGCTCGCCCGACACGATCGTGGACTACGAGCAGTACTTC. Amino acids: CASSPDTIVDYEQYF.